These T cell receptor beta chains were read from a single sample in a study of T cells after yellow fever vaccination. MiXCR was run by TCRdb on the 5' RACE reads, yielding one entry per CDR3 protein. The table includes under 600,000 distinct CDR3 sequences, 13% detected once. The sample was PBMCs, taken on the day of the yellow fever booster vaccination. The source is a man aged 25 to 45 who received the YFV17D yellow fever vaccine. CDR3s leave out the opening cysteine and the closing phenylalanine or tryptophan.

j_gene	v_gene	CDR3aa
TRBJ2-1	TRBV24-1	ATSDSLAEGGGYNEQF
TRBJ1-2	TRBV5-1	ASSEQDAYGYT
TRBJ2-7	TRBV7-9	ASSFKGIEAYEQY
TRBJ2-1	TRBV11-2	ASSFRLVDEQF
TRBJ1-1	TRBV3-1	ASSQGWGMNTEAF
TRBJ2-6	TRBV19	ASSIKRGSSGANVLT
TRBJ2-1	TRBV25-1	ASSDAGLPHEQF
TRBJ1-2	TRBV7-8	ASSRTGTTYGYT
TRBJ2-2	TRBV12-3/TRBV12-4	ASSSREKGRDTGELF
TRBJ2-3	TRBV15	ATSRGLAGIGDTQY
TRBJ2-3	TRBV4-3	ASSPGVGITDTQY
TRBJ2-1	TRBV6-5	ASSFAGLTYNEQF
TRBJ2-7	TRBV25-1	ASSEFGEAYEQY
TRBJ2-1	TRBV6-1	ASSSIPSGFSYNEQF
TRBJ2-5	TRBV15	ATSSWTSGGIQETQY
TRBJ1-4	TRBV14	ASSQDRQGQLF
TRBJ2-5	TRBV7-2	AIPRGGGETQY
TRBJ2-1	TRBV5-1	ASSLSPSGTPVYNEQF
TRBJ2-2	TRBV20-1	SARLLGVVSTGELF
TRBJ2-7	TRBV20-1	SASKTSKHEQY
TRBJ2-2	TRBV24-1	ATRGGTANTGELF
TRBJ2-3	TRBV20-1	SAPGAGADSDTQY
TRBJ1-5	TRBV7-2	ASSPRGGPVQPQH
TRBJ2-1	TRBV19	ASSAQSGRAGNEQF
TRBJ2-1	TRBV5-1	ASSLDGGSYNEQF
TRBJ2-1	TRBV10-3	ATRAGSYNEQF
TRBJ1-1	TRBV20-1	SARDLKTNTEAF
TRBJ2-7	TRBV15	ATGPGTSTYEQY
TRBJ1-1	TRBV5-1	ASSWDKNTEAF
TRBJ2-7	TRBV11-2	ASSFRDSPYYEQY
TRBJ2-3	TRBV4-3	ASSKSLANTDTQY
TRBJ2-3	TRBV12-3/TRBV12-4	ASSLKTRAVGMDTQY